This paragraph reports one T cell receptor beta chain. In its sample, this clonotype was seen many times. There is no known antigen for this receptor. No much larger clone is present one base from it, and per-base qualities are unavailable. The protocol used for the library was RT-PCR. For sequencing, an Illumina HiSeq 2500 was employed. TCRdb passed the public sequencing reads through fastp at Q25 and MiXCR, retaining productive beta sequences. Duplicate CDR3 protein sequences are folded into a single record with the most common DNA and genes. For this sample the table gives 860,000 or so distinct CDR3 sequences, of which 21% were detected only once. The ten largest clones represent about 10% of the sample. The sample belongs to a study of response to subunit inactivated influenza vaccine (dated by TCRdb to the late 2010s). Broadly, across the study: Deep quantitative profiling of the T cell receptor repertoire was used in the study to follow responses to a trivalent subunit inactivated influenza vaccine.

The full study reports these points: The authors suggested that each seasonal influenza vaccination may recruit only a limited number of new T cells.

Sample: PBMCs from blood, taken 4 to 6 days after vaccination. This clonotype was obtained from a man in his fifties or sixties who received an inactivated influenza vaccine. Donor details come from another sample of the same person, matched by shared clones.

In nucleotides, the sequence is TGCAGTGCTAGAGGGGCCTACGAGCAGTACTTC. This gives the protein CSARGAYEQYF. Recombination linked TRBV20-1 to TRBJ2-7; the D gene assignment is ambiguous. The germline ends are 3 bases apart after V is trimmed by 1 base and J by 2 bases. Reading from cysteine to phenylalanine, the CDR3 counts 11 amino acids. Only the CDR3 region is kept as DNA, spanning 33 bases read in frame from base 1. CDR1 DFQATT and CDR2 SNEGSKA are derived from the germline V gene (reference sequence).